This record concerns one T cell receptor beta chain sequence. Its antigen is currently unknown. V was cut by 6 bases and J by 0 bases, with 15 bases left in between. The CDR3 runs to 15 residues. The germline V gene has CDR1 MNHNS and CDR2 SASEGT. The entry originates in a study of cytomegalovirus exposure and HLA in healthy donors. Use of 60 Vbeta and 13 Jbeta primers characterized the PCR. Produced via immunoSEQ multiplex PCR; TCRdb's table is partial and in-frame only. The table has about 140,000 clones, approximately 80% seen once; the top ten hold approximately 2%. Study-wide results and caveats: Later analysis identified a missense DCLRE1C variant that was linked to TCR beta V- and J-gene trimming. Associated with cytomegalovirus, according to the listing, were some 150 TCR beta chains. A later look showed TCR association rates differing by HLA locus, highest for DRB1 and lowest for HLA-C.

This sequence was found in a female donor in good health and CMV-seropositive. The sample taken for sequencing was PBMCs. V is TRBV6-1 and J is TRBJ2-7; possibly TRBD1 for D (7 bases). Written as DNA, the CDR3 is TGTGCCAGCAGGGGCGCAGGGGGGACCTCCTACGAGCAGTACTTC. This gives the protein CASRGAGGTSYEQYF.